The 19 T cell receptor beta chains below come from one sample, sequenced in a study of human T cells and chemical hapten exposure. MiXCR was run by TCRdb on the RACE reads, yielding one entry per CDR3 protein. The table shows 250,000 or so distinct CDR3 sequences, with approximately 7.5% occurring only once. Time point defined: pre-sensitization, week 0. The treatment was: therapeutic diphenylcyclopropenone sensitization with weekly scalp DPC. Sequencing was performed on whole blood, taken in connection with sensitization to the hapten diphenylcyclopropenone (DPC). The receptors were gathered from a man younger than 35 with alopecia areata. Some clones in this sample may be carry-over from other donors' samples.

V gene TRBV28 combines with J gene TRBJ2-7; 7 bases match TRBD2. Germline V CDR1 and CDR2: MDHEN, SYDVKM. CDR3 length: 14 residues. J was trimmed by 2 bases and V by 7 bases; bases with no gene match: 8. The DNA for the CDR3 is TGTGCCAGCAACAATAACGGGGGGACCTACGAGCAGTACTTC. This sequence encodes CASNNNGGTYEQYF. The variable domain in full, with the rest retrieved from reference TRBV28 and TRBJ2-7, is DVKVTQSSRYLVKRTGEKVFLECVQDMDHENMFWYRQDPGLGLRLIYFSYDVKMKEKGDIPEGYSVSREKKERFSLILESASTNQTSMYLCASNNNGGTYEQYFGPGTRLTVT.

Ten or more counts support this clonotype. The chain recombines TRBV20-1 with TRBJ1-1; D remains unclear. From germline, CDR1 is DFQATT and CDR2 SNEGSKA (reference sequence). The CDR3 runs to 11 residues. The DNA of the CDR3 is TGCAGCGGACCGATGAACACTGAAGCTTTCTTT. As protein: CSGPMNTEAFF.

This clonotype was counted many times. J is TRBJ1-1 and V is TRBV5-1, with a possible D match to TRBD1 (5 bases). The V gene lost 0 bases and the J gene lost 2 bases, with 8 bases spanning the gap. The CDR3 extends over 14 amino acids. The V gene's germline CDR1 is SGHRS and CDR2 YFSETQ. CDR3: CASSLVGHNTEAFF. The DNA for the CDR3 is TGCGCCAGCAGCTTGGTGGGGCACAACACTGAAGCTTTCTTT.

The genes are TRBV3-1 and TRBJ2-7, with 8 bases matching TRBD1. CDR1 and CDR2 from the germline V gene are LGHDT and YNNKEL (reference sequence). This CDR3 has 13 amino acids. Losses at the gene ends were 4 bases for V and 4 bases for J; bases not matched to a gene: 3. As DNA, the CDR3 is TGTGCCAGCAGCCGACAGGGGCAATACGAGCAGTACGTC. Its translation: CASSRQGQYEQYV.

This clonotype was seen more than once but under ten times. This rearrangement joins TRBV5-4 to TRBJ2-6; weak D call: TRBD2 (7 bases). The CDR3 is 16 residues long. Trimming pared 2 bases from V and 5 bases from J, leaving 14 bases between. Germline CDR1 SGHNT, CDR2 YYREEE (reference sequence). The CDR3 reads CASSFNRGARANVLTF. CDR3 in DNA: TGTGCCAGCAGCTTTAATCGGGGGGCTAGGGCCAACGTCCTGACTTTC.

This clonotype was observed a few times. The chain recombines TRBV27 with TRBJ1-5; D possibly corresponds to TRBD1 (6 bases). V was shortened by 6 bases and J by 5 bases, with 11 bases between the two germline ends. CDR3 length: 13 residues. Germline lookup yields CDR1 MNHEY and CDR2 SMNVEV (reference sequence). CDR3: CASRRQEHQPQHF. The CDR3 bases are TGTGCCAGCAGGAGACAGGAGCATCAGCCCCAGCATTTT.

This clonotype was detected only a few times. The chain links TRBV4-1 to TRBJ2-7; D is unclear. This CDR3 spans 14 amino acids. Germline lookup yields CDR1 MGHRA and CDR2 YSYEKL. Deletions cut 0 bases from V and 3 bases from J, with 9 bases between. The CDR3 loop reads CASSQEVSLYEQYF. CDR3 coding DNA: TGCGCCAGCAGCCAAGAGGTCAGTCTCTACGAGCAGTACTTC.

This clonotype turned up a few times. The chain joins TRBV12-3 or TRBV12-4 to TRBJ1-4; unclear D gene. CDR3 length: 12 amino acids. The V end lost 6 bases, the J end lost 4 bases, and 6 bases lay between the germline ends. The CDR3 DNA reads TGTGCCAGCAGCAAGTATAATGAAAAACTGTTTTTT. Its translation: CASSKYNEKLFF.

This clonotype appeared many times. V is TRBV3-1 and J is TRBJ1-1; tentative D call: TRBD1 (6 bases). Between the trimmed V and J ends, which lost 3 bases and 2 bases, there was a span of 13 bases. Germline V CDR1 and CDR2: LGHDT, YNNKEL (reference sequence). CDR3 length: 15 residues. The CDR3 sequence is CASSQGGARNTEAFF. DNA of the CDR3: TGTGCCAGCAGCCAGGGGGGGGCAAGAAACACTGAAGCTTTCTTT.

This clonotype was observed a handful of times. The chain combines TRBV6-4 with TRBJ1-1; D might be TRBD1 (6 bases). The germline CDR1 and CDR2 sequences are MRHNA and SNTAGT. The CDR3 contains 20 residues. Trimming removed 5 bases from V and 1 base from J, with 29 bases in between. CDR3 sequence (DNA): TGTGCCAGCAGTCTAGGTCTCGCCGGGACACCGGGCATGGGGAACACTGAAGCTTTCTTT. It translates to CASSLGLAGTPGMGNTEAFF.

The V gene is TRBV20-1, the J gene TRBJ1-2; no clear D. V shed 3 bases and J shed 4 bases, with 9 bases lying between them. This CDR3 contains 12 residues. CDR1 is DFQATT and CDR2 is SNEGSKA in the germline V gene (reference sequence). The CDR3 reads CSARTEIYGYTF. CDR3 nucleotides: TGCAGTGCTAGGACGGAGATCTATGGCTACACCTTC.

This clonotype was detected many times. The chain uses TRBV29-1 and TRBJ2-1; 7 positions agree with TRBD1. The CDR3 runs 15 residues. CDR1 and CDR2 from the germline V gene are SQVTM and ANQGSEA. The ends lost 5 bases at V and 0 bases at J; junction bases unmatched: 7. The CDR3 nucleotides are TGCAGCGTTCCACAGGGGACAAGCTCCTACAATGAGCAGTTCTTC. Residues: CSVPQGTSSYNEQFF.

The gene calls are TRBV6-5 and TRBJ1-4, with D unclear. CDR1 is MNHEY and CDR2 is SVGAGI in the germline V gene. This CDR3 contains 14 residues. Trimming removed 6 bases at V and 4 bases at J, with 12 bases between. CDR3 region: CASRSDGFNEKLFF. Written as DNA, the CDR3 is TGTGCCAGCAGGTCCGACGGCTTTAATGAAAAACTGTTTTTT.

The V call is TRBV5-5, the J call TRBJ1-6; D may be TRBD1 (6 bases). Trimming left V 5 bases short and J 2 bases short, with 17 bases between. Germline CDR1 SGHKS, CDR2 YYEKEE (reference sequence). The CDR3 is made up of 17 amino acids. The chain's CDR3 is CASRLRGFGPYNSPLHF. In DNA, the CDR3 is TGTGCCAGCAGACTCAGGGGATTTGGCCCCTATAATTCACCCCTCCACTTT.

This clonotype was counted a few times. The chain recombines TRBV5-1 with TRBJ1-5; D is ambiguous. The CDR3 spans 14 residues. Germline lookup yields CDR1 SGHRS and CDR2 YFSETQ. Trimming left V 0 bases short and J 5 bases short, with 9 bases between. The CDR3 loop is CASSLEGRYQPQHF. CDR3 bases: TGCGCCAGCAGCTTGGAAGGCCGGTATCAGCCCCAGCATTTT.

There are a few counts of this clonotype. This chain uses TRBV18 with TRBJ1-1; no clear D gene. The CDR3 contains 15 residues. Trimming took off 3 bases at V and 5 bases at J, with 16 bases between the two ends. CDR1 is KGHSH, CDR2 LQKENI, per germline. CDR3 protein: CASSPAREVGTEAFF. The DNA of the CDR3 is TGTGCCAGCTCACCGGCGAGGGAAGTTGGGACTGAAGCTTTCTTT. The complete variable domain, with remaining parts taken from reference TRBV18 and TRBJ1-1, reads NAGVMQNPRHLVRRRGQEARLRCSPMKGHSHVYWYRQLPEEGLKFMVYLQKENIIDESGMPKERFSAEFPKEGPSILRIQQVVRGDSAAYFCASSPAREVGTEAFFGQGTRLTVV.

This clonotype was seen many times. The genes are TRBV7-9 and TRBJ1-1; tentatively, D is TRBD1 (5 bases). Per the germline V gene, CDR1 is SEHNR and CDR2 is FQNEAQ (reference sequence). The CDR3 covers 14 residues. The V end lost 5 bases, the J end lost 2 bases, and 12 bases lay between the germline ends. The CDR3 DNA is TGTGCCAGCAGCCTCCCGGGGGGTAACACTGAAGCTTTCTTT. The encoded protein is CASSLPGGNTEAFF. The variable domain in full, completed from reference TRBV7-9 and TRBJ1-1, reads DTGVSQNPRHKITKRGQNVTFRCDPISEHNRLYWYRQTLGQGPEFLTYFQNEAQLEKSRLLSDRFSAERPKGSFSTLEIQRTEQGDSAMYLCASSLPGGNTEAFFGQGTRLTVV.

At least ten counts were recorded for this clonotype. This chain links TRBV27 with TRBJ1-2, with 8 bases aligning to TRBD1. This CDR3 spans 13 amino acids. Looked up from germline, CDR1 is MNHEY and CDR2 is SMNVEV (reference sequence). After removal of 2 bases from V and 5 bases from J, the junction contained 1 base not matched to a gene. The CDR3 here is CASSLTGGYGYTF. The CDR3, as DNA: TGTGCCAGCAGTTTAACAGGGGGTTATGGCTACACCTTC.

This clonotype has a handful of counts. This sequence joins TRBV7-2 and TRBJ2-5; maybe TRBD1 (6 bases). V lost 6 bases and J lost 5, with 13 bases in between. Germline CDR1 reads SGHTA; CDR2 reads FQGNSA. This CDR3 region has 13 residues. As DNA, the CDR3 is TGTGCCAGCAGTACACAGGGTCGGGAGACCCAGTACTTC. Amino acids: CASSTQGRETQYF.